Listed below are T cell receptor beta chains from one sample, sequenced in a study of blood T cell repertoires in COVID-19. The repertoire was sequenced with immunoSEQ multiplex PCR; TCRdb's copy has only in-frame clones and lacks some. Altogether about 20,000 clones are present, more than 65% being singletons, with the ten largest covering approximately 60%. Sequencing was done on a sample of peripheral blood. These receptors originate from a man older than 75 with acute or convalescent COVID-19. Each CDR3 is given without its conserved first and last residue. Each record gives: clone size, V gene, CDR3 protein. Clone size is shown for a subset of rows, as once, few, many or a class of expanded clone.

NA TRBV18 ASALDRFNQPQH
NA TRBV30 AWRTGDQPQH
NA TRBV29-1 SATPSGTKSGGAF
once TRBV19 ASSIVPHPTGVYGYT
NA TRBV7-2 ASSYYRAGANVLT
NA TRBV5-6 ASSLGHRGNEQF
NA TRBV28 ASSLQVRTTGQF
NA TRBV9 ASSVGDSHTDTQY
NA TRBV4-3 ASSQVAGSHSGELF
NA TRBV9 ASSVTGSGANVLT
NA TRBV6-5 ASSLLGNPETQY
NA TRBV5-1 ASSLAGLADNEQF
once TRBV7-2 ASSTRQTNSPLH
NA TRBV19 ASSPRGPTGANEAF
NA TRBV7-3 ASSRNRGDTGELF
NA TRBV4-1 ASSQEPGQGSYNEQF
NA TRBV6-2/TRBV6-3 ASTPRDRGLETQY
NA TRBV6-5 ASTGVAGGRYGYT
NA TRBV7-9 ASSPISGYEQY
NA TRBV19 ASNPGRASGELF
NA TRBV7-9 ASTDMDRPADTQY
NA TRBV5-1 ASSSAGTGRNTEAF
NA TRBV2 ASSTKQGDQPQH
NA TRBV5-8 ASSPFYETGVPTEAF
medium-sized TRBV5-5 ASSLADRVSYGYT
NA TRBV4-3 ASSQERQGVGEQY
NA TRBV19 ASSIVGAGDTEAF
NA TRBV28 ASSPEGQGTEETQY
NA TRBV12-3/TRBV12-4 ASSPDGGAEAF
NA TRBV3-1/TRBV3-2 ASSQDGKLKRGGWSQY
NA TRBV7-2 ASSLALASRETQY
NA TRBV19 ASRQAGVNTGELF
NA TRBV6-5 ASSYPPDRWY
NA TRBV7-9 ASSSAGVAGYGYT
NA TRBV6-1 ASSELVTGGSQPQH
once TRBV4-2 ASSQDGDRPPEQY
NA TRBV7-9 ASSPRGQGNSPLH
NA TRBV2 ASRLQGDGNTIY
NA TRBV18 ASSPDTGGSEQY
NA TRBV5-1 ASSRDTGGDGYT
NA TRBV10-3 AISESSGGYNSPLH
NA TRBV3-1/TRBV3-2 ASSQAGRLAGTDTQY
once TRBV11-2 ASSTPGGRGVYWDTEAF
NA TRBV7-6 ASSLRAGAGTDTQY
NA TRBV19 ASSPRGHSSYGYT
NA TRBV19 ASSIYSSRSTDTQY
NA TRBV5-1 ASSTGQGIDTQY
NA TRBV5-4 ASSLTWLAGGAGELF
NA TRBV14 ASSQLLAGDSYNEQF
once TRBV6-5 ASSYSTPLADTQY
NA TRBV20-1 SANDRGRHQETQY
once TRBV29-1 SVSGTGFLDGELF
NA TRBV6-4 ASTVSAGGADTQY
NA TRBV4-1 ASSQEVIRSSEAF
NA TRBV19 ASTLSEGRNGYT
NA TRBV28 ASSLVGRSSNQPQH
NA TRBV12-3/TRBV12-4 ASSLNSRRGYT
NA TRBV6-1 ASSETDRVNTEAF
NA TRBV19 ASSIAAGGATSTEAF
NA TRBV18 ASSPIGKRTDTQY